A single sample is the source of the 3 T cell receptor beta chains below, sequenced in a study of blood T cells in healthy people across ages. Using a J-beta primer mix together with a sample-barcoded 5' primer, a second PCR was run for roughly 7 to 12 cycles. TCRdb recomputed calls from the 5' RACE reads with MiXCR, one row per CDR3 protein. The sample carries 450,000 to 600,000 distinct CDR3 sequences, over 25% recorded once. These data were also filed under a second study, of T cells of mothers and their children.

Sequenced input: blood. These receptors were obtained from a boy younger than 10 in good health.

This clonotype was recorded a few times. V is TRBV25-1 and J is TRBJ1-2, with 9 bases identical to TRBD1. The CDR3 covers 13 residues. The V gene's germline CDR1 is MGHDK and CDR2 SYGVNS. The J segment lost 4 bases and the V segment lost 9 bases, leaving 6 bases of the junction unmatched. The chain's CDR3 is CASSRQGGYGYTF. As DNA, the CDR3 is TGTGCCAGTTCGAGACAGGGGGGCTATGGCTACACCTTC.

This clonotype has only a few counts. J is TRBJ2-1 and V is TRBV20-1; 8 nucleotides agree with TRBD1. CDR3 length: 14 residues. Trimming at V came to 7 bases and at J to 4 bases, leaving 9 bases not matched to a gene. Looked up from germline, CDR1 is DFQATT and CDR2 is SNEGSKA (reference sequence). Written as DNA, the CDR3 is TGCAGTGTCGAGGGACAGGTGTCATACAATGAGCAGTTCTTC. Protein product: CSVEGQVSYNEQFF.

The chain's CDR3 is CASSEAGNRGDEQYF. CDR3 DNA sequence: TGTGCCAGCAGTGAAGCGGGCAACAGGGGGGACGAGCAGTACTTC. V gene TRBV6-1 combines with J gene TRBJ2-5, with TRBD1 matching over 8 bases. The J call is doubtful: the DNA matches TRBJ2-7 better. Germline CDR1 reads MNHNS; CDR2 reads SASEGT. This CDR3 has 15 residues.